A single sample is the source of the 5 T cell receptor beta chains below, sequenced in a study of T cell repertoires in cytomegalovirus infection. TCRdb called the reads again in MiXCR, with one record for every CDR3 protein. The sample has under 300,000 distinct CDR3 sequences, 15% to 20% seen once; the top ten hold around half. The sequencing input was CD8+ T cells from PBMCs. The receptors derive from a human donor in good health (CMV status not recorded). Some clones in this sample may be carry-over from other donors' samples.

The table lists this clonotype with many counts. This sequence joins TRBV2 and TRBJ2-1, with 8 bases matching TRBD2. Per the germline V gene, CDR1 is SNHLY and CDR2 is FYNNEI. The CDR3 length is 13 residues. The junction had 9 bases not matched to a gene; V was cut back by 9 bases and J by 8 bases. CDR3 sequence (DNA): TGTGCCAGTTTGATCTACGGGAGGGATGAGCAGTTCTTC. This sequence encodes CASLIYGRDEQFF.

J is TRBJ2-5 and V is TRBV28; tentative D call: TRBD1 (5 bases). The CDR3 has 15 residues. Germline CDR1 and CDR2: MDHEN and SYDVKM. Trimming stripped 3 bases from V and 4 bases from J, with 15 bases between. The DNA for the CDR3 is TGTGCCAGCAGTTTCATAGGCCAGGGCCCAGAGACCCAGTACTTC. Translated, it gives CASSFIGQGPETQYF.

This clonotype has at least ten counts. V and J are TRBV6-5 and TRBJ2-3, with D perhaps TRBD2 (5 bases). This CDR3 contains 15 residues. V was pared by 5 bases and J by 2 bases, with 14 bases between. In germline, CDR1 is MNHEY, CDR2 SVGAGI. The CDR3 DNA is TGTGCCAGCAGTGGCGGGTTACTCTTCACAGATACGCAGTATTTT. Translation: CASSGGLLFTDTQYF.

This clonotype was seen only a few times. The chain joins TRBV18 to TRBJ2-1; weak D call: TRBD2 (5 bases). Between the trimmed V and J ends, which lost 5 bases and 8 bases, there was a span of 13 bases. Germline lookup yields CDR1 KGHSH and CDR2 LQKENI. This CDR3 spans 13 amino acids. Written as DNA, the CDR3 is TGTGCCAGCTCAACGACTATCTTTGATGAGCAGTTCTTC. This translates into CASSTTIFDEQFF. The full variable domain, its missing parts supplied by reference TRBV18 and TRBJ2-1, is NAGVMQNPRHLVRRRGQEARLRCSPMKGHSHVYWYRQLPEEGLKFMVYLQKENIIDESGMPKERFSAEFPKEGPSILRIQQVVRGDSAAYFCASSTTIFDEQFFGPGTRLTVL.

This sequence joins TRBV4-1 and TRBJ1-1; D gene ambiguous. The germline V gene has CDR1 MGHRA and CDR2 YSYEKL. The ends were cut back, 1 base at V and 1 base at J, with 16 bases in the middle. This CDR3 region has 17 residues. In DNA, the CDR3 is TGCGCCAGCAGCCAAGGCCTCAGGTATCTCACGAACACTGAAGCTTTCTTT. Its protein is CASSQGLRYLTNTEAFF.